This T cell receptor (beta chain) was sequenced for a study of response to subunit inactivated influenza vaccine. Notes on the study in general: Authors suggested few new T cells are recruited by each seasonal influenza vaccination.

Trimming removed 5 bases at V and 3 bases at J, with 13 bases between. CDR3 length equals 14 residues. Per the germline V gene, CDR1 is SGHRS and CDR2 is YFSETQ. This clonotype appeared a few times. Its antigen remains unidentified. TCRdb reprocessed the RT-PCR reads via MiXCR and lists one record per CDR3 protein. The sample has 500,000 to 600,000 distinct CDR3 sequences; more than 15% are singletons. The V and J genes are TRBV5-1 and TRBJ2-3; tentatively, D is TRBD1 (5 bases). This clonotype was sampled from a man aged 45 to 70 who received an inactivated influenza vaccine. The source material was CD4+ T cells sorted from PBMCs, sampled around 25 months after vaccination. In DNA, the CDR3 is TGCGCCAGCAGTCCATTACAGGAGACAGATACGCAGTATTTT. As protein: CASSPLQETDTQYF.